This TCR beta chain comes out of a study of cytomegalovirus exposure and HLA in healthy donors. Vbeta (60) and Jbeta (13) primers were used in the PCR. Here immunoSEQ multiplex PCR was the method, and the copy in TCRdb shows in-frame clones only, minus some. Counted here are fewer than 200,000 clones, roughly 81% occurring once; the ten biggest clones make up 2% to 3%. Study outcomes and limitations: Roughly uniform depth of sequencing across donors was assumed in presence/absence analyses.

Turning to this clone: Its antigen is not identified.

CDR3 length: 16 residues. Germline CDR1 SGHDN, CDR2 FVKESK. J was trimmed by 4 bases and V by 5 bases; bases with no gene match: 8. The source material was PBMCs. This TCR derives from a man aged 30 to 45 in good health and CMV-seropositive. The gene calls are TRBV14 and TRBJ2-6, with 7 bases matching TRBD1. CDR3 region: CASSGTGASGANVLTF. The DNA for the CDR3 is TGTGCCAGCAGCGGAACAGGGGCATCAGGGGCCAACGTCCTGACTTTC.